The rows below give T cell receptor beta chains drawn from one sample of a study of T cell repertoires in cytomegalovirus infection. TCRdb redid the calling of the reads with MiXCR, one entry per CDR3 protein. The table lists over 150,000 distinct CDR3 sequences, about a sixth of them singletons. Sequencing input: CD8+ T cells from PBMCs. These receptors originate from a human donor in good health (CMV status not recorded). Some clones in this sample may be carry-over from other donors' samples. Each CDR3 is given with its conserved first and last residue. A D gene is named only where the DNA matches it firmly. Clone sizes are given selectively: once, few, many, or a class where the clone is expanded.

>TRBJ1-5|TRBV7-2|TRBD1|many
CASSRTRDRFNQPQHF
TGTGCCAGCAGCCGCACCCGGGACAGGTTTAATCAGCCCCAGCATTTT
>TRBJ2-7|TRBV10-3|NA|few
CAISETGYEQYF
TGTGCCATCAGTGAGACAGGCTACGAGCAGTACTTC
>TRBJ1-1|TRBV6-2/TRBV6-3|NA|few
CASSRAAPTEAFF
TGTGCCAGCAGTAGGGCGGCCCCCACTGAAGCTTTCTTT
>TRBJ2-7|TRBV7-2|NA|NA
CASRFGPSYEQYF
TGTGCCAGCAGGTTCGGGCCTTCCTACGAGCAGTACTTC
>TRBJ2-4|TRBV7-2|NA|many
CASSWTERRAGSEYF
TGTGCCAGCAGCTGGACGGAAAGACGCGCGGGCTCGGAGTACTTC
>TRBJ1-1|TRBV4-1|TRBD1|few
CASSQGTQGANTEAFF
TGCGCCAGCAGCCAGGGCACACAGGGGGCGAACACTGAAGCTTTCTTT
>TRBJ1-1|TRBV7-9|TRBD1|few
CASSPTGVHEAFF
TGTGCCAGCAGCCCCACAGGGGTCCATGAAGCTTTCTTT
>TRBJ1-1|TRBV7-8|NA|few
CASSLVGEAFF
TGTGCCAGCAGCTTAGTCGGGGAAGCTTTCTTT
>TRBJ1-2|TRBV19|NA|NA
CASNQGHGYTF
TGTGCCAGTAATCAGGGCCATGGCTACACCTTC
>TRBJ2-1|TRBV19|TRBD1|few
CASSSGQGYENEQFF
TGTGCCAGTAGTTCGGGACAGGGGTACGAAAATGAGCAGTTCTTC
>TRBJ2-1|TRBV14|TRBD1|NA
CASSHARPGQGTNEQFF
TGTGCCAGCAGCCACGCTCGGCCGGGACAGGGTACCAATGAGCAGTTCTTC
>TRBJ1-1|TRBV6-2/TRBV6-3|NA|NA
CASSYSGTMNTEAFF
TGTGCCAGCAGTTACTCCGGGACAATGAACACTGAAGCTTTCTTT
>TRBJ2-5|TRBV5-6|NA|NA
CASSLALGEETQYF
TGTGCCAGCAGCTTGGCTTTAGGGGAAGAGACCCAGTACTTC
>TRBJ2-1|TRBV6-2/TRBV6-3|TRBD2|NA
CAAGSTGGIYNEQFF
TGTGCCGCGGGGTCTACGGGGGGGATCTACAATGAGCAGTTCTTC
>TRBJ2-5|TRBV7-6|TRBD2|few
CASSLITWRGGKETQYF
TGTGCCAGCAGCTTAATAACCTGGCGGGGGGGGAAAGAGACCCAGTACTTC
>TRBJ1-2|TRBV7-2|NA|NA
CASSLVEGQGNNYGYTF
TGTGCCAGCAGCTTAGTAGAGGGGCAGGGAAATAACTATGGCTACACCTTC
>TRBJ2-1|TRBV4-3|TRBD2|NA
CASSQERTGGLDNEQFF
TGCGCCAGCAGCCAAGAAAGAACGGGGGGGCTGGACAATGAGCAGTTCTTC
>TRBJ2-5|TRBV25-1|NA|NA
CASSGGGQQETQYF
TGTGCCAGCAGTGGAGGGGGGCAACAAGAGACCCAGTACTTC
>TRBJ1-2|TRBV28|TRBD1|NA
CASSLNQNGQANGYTF
TGTGCCAGCAGTTTAAACCAAAACGGACAGGCGAATGGCTACACCTTC
>TRBJ2-7|TRBV4-3|TRBD1|NA
CASSLARDTGGYEQYF
TGCGCCAGCAGCCTCGCCCGGGACACAGGGGGATACGAGCAGTACTTC
>TRBJ2-7|TRBV28|NA|NA
CASDFGGAGFYEQYF
TGTGCCAGCGACTTTGGTGGGGCCGGATTCTACGAGCAGTACTTC
>TRBJ2-7|TRBV7-9|NA|NA
CASSQDGVEYEQYF
TGTGCCAGCAGCCAGGACGGGGTAGAATACGAGCAGTACTTC
>TRBJ2-7|TRBV6-2/TRBV6-3|TRBD1|NA
CASSFGKGAVNEQYF
TGTGCCAGCAGTTTCGGCAAGGGGGCGGTCAACGAGCAGTACTTC
>TRBJ2-7|TRBV11-1|NA|few
CASSSDGGFTEQYF
TGTGCCAGCAGCTCGGATGGGGGCTTCACCGAGCAGTACTTC
>TRBJ2-7|TRBV19|NA|few
CASSIKPGFYEQYF
TGTGCCAGTAGTATCAAACCAGGGTTCTACGAGCAGTACTTC
>TRBJ2-3|TRBV6-2/TRBV6-3|TRBD1|NA
CASNRGRDPDTQYF
TGTGCCAGCAACAGGGGGCGGGATCCAGATACGCAGTATTTT
>TRBJ2-1|TRBV7-9|NA|few
CASSLRQVSYNEQFF
TGTGCCAGCAGCTTAAGACAGGTTTCCTACAATGAGCAGTTCTTC
>TRBJ2-7|TRBV20-1|NA|NA
CSAIDLHSYEQYF
TGCAGTGCTATAGACCTCCACTCCTACGAGCAGTACTTC
>TRBJ2-7|TRBV7-6|NA|few
CASSRRGKNEQYF
TGTGCCAGCAGCCGGAGGGGCAAGAACGAGCAGTACTTC
>TRBJ2-7|TRBV24-1|NA|NA
CATSEGGDHPYEQYF
TGTGCCACCAGTGAAGGGGGTGATCACCCCTACGAGCAGTACTTC
>TRBJ1-2|TRBV19|NA|few
CASSQTGGYTF
TGTGCCAGTAGCCAGACGGGGGGCTACACCTTC
>TRBJ1-2|TRBV6-6|NA|NA
CASSYSMDGGYGYTF
TGTGCCAGCAGTTACTCGATGGACGGAGGCTATGGCTACACCTTC
>TRBJ2-3|TRBV7-9|TRBD2|few
CASSTPLAGGADTQYF
TGTGCCAGCAGCACCCCACTAGCGGGGGGAGCAGATACGCAGTATTTT
>TRBJ2-2|TRBV6-5|NA|NA
CASSYPVQGTSNTGELFF
TGTGCCAGCAGTTATCCTGTTCAAGGTACTTCGAACACCGGGGAGCTGTTTTTT
>TRBJ2-7|TRBV27|NA|NA
CASTDGSYEQYF
TGTGCCAGCACCGACGGTTCCTACGAGCAGTACTTC
>TRBJ2-3|TRBV12-3/TRBV12-4|NA|NA
CASSLVRSISDTQYF
TGTGCCAGCAGTTTGGTTCGGTCCATATCAGATACGCAGTATTTT
>TRBJ2-7|TRBV7-2|NA|NA
CASSSHRWATYEQYF
TGTGCCAGCAGCTCGCATCGATGGGCGACCTACGAGCAGTACTTC
>TRBJ1-5|TRBV24-1|NA|few
CATSDPRQGLDQPQHF
TGTGCCACCAGTGATCCCCGGCAAGGGCTGGATCAGCCCCAGCATTTT
>TRBJ1-4|TRBV7-2|TRBD1|few
CASSDKGASGEKLFF
TGTGCCAGCAGCGATAAGGGGGCGTCTGGTGAAAAACTGTTTTTT
>TRBJ2-7|TRBV28|NA|NA
CASSPQYGQGQYF
TGTGCCAGCAGTCCCCAATATGGCCAGGGTCAGTACTTC
>TRBJ2-5|TRBV7-8|NA|NA
CASSLSVQETQYF
TGTGCCAGCAGCTTAAGTGTTCAAGAGACCCAGTACTTC
>TRBJ2-1|TRBV7-9|NA|few
CASSLLGGSSFYNEQFF
TGTGCCAGCAGTCTATTGGGTGGCAGCTCTTTCTACAATGAGCAGTTCTTC
>TRBJ1-5|TRBV7-2|TRBD1|NA
CASSLVLGGSQPQHF
TGTGCCAGCAGCTTAGTTCTAGGGGGCAGTCAGCCCCAGCATTTT
>TRBJ2-2|TRBV7-8|NA|few
CASSLVGATGELFF
TGTGCCAGCAGTTTGGTAGGGGCCACCGGGGAGCTGTTTTTT
>TRBJ2-1|TRBV7-2|NA|many
CASSLNRVTYNEQFF
TGTGCCAGCAGCTTAAACAGGGTGACCTACAATGAGCAGTTCTTC
>TRBJ2-2|TRBV2|TRBD2|few
CAITLAGVNTGELFF
TGTGCCATCACACTAGCGGGGGTGAACACCGGGGAGCTGTTTTTT
>TRBJ2-2|TRBV7-6|NA|NA
CASPFRGTGELFF
TGTGCCAGCCCTTTCAGAGGCACCGGGGAGCTGTTTTTT